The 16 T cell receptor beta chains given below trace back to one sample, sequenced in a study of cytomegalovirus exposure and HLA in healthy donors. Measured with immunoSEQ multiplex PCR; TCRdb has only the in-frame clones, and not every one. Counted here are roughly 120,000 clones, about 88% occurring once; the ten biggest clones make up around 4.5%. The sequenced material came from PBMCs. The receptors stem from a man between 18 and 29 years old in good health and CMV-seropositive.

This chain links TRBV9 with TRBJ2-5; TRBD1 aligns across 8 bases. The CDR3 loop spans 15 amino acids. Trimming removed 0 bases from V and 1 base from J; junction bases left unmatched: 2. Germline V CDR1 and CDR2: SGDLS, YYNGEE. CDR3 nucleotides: TGTGCCAGCAGCGTAGAAGGGACAGGCCAAGAGACCCAGTACTTC. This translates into CASSVEGTGQETQYF.

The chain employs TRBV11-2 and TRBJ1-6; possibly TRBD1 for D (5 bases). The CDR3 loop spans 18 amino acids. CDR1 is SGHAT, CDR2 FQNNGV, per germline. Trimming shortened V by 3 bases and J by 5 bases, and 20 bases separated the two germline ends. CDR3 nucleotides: TGTGCCAGCAGCTTCTCCCTTCGCTTCGTAGGGGATAATTCACCCCTCCACTTT. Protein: CASSFSLRFVGDNSPLHF.

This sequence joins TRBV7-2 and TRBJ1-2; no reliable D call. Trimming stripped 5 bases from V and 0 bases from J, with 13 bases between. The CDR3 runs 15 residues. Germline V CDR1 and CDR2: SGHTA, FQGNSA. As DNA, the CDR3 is TGTGCCAGCAGCAAAGCTGCTGTTGCTAACTATGGCTACACCTTC. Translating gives CASSKAAVANYGYTF.

DNA for the CDR3: TGTGCCAGCAGTTCCCTCACAGGGCGCTACGAGCAGTACTTC. Translation: CASSSLTGRYEQYF. The chain links TRBV5-6 to TRBJ2-7; tentatively, D is TRBD1 (6 bases). Trimming took off 5 bases at V and 3 bases at J, with 15 bases between the two ends. The CDR3 covers 14 residues. CDR1 SGHDT and CDR2 YYEEEE come from the germline V gene.

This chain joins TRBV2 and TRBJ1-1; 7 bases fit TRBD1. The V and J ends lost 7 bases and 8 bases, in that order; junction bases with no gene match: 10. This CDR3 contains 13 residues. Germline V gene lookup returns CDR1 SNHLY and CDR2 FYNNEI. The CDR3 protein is CASTKIGGPEAFF. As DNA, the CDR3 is TGTGCCAGCACCAAGATAGGGGGCCCCGAAGCTTTCTTT.

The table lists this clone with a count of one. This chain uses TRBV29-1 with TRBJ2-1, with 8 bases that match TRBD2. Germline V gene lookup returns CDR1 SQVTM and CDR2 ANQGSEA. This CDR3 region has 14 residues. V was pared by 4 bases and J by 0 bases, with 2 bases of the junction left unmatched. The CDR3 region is CSVAGGFSYNEQFF. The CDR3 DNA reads TGCAGCGTTGCGGGGGGGTTCTCCTACAATGAGCAGTTCTTC.

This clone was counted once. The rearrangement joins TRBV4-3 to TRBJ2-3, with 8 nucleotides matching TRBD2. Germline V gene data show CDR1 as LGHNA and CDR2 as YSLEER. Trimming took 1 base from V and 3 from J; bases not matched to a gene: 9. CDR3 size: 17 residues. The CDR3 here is CASSQGKMRGATDTQYF. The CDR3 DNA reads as TGCGCCAGCAGCCAAGGGAAAATGCGGGGGGCAACAGATACGCAGTATTTT.

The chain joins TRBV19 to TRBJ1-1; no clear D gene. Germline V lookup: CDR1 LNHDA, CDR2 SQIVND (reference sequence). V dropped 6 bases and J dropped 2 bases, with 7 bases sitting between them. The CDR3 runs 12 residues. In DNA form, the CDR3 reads TGTGCCAGTAGCAGACTTAACACTGAAGCTTTCTTT. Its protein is CASSRLNTEAFF.

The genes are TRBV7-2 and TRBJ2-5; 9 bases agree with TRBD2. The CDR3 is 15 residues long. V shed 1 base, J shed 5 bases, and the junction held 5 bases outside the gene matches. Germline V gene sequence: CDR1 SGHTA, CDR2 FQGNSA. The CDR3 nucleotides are TGTGCCAGCAGCTTAGGGGGACTAGCTGCGGAGACCCAGTACTTC. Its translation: CASSLGGLAAETQYF.

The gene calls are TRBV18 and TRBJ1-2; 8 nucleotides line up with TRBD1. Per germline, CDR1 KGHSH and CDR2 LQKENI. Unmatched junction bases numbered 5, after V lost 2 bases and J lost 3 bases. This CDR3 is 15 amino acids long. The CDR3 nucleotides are TGTGCCAGCTCACCAGCGGGACAGGCTCACTATGGCTACACCTTC. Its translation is CASSPAGQAHYGYTF.

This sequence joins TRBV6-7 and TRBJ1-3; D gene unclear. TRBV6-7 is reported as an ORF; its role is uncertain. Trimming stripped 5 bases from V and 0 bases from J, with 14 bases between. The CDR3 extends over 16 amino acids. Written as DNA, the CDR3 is TGTGCCAGCAGTGCCCCCTGGAGCTACTCTGGAAACACCATATATTTT. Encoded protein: CASSAPWSYSGNTIYF.

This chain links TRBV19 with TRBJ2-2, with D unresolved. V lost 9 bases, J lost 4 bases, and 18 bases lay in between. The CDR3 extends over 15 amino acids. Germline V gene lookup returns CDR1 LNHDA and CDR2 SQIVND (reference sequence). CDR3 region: CASTAPQYPTGELFF. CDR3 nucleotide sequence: TGTGCCAGCACCGCTCCACAATACCCCACCGGGGAGCTGTTTTTT.

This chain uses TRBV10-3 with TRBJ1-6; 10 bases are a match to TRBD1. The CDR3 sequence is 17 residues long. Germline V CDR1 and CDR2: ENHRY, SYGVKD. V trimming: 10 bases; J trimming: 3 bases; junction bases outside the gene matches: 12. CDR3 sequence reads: CASRDRGDLGYNSPLHF. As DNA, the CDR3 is TGTGCCAGCCGGGACAGGGGTGACCTCGGCTATAATTCACCCCTCCACTTT.

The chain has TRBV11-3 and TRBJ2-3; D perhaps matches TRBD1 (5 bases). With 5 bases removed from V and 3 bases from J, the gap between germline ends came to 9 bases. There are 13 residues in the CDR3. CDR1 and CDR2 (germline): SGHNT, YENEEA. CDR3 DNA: TGTGCCAGCAGCCACAGACAGACAGATACGCAGTATTTT. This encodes CASSHRQTDTQYF.

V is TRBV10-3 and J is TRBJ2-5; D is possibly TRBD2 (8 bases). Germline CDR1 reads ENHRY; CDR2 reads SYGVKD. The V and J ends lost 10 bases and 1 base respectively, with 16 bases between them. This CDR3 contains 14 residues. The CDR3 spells CATGGRGGQETQYF. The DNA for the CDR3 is TGTGCCACAGGGGGACGGGGGGGCCAAGAGACCCAGTACTTC.

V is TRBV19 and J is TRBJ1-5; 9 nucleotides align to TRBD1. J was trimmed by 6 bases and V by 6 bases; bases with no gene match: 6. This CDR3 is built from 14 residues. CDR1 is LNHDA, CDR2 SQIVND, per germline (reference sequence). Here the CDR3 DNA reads TGTGCCAGTAGCCCGGACAGGGGATTTCAGCCCCAGCATTTT. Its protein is CASSPDRGFQPQHF.